One and the same sample provided the 13 T cell receptor beta chains below, sequenced in a study of cytomegalovirus exposure and HLA in healthy donors listed by TCRdb under 2017. Library creation used the immunoSEQ multiplex PCR assay. A mixture of 60 forward primers for TCR Vbeta segments and 13 reverse primers for TCR Jbeta segments was used in the multiplex PCR. This immuneACCESS table, as held by TCRdb, lists in-frame sequences with V and J called but not all clones. Of the missing ones, under half trace to an unresolved V gene in checked studies; the others have no known cause. Counted in this sample were 180,000 or so clones; 77% of them appeared once. Clones ranked in the top ten supply less than 1.5% of the sample. Sequenced material: PBMCs. The receptors were gathered from a man younger than 35 in good health and CMV-seronegative.

The chain joins TRBV2 to TRBJ1-1; 7 nucleotides match TRBD1. The V gene's germline CDR1 is SNHLY and CDR2 FYNNEI. CDR3 length: 13 amino acids. With 4 bases clipped from V and 8 bases from J, the junction kept 7 bases outside the gene matches. The CDR3, as DNA: TGTGCCAGCAGTGGTGGGCACAGGGGAGAAGCTTTCTTT. It codes for CASSGGHRGEAFF.

The V and J genes are TRBV7-9 and TRBJ2-2; possible D gene TRBD1, 6 bases. The CDR3 consists of 16 residues. V lost 6 bases and J lost 4, with 18 bases in between. Germline V gene lookup returns CDR1 SEHNR and CDR2 FQNEAQ (reference sequence). CDR3 protein: CASSSRQAQSTGELFF. CDR3 nucleotide sequence: TGTGCCAGCAGTTCTCGACAGGCCCAGTCCACCGGGGAGCTGTTTTTT. Full variable domain (missing parts from reference TRBV7-9 and TRBJ2-2): DTGVSQNPRHKITKRGQNVTFRCDPISEHNRLYWYRQTLGQGPEFLTYFQNEAQLEKSRLLSDRFSAERPKGSFSTLEIQRTEQGDSAMYLCASSSRQAQSTGELFFGEGSRLTVL.

The chain uses TRBV4-1 and TRBJ1-2; D unclear. This CDR3 contains 16 residues. V was clipped by 1 base and J by 6 bases, with 18 bases between them. The germline V gene has CDR1 MGHRA and CDR2 YSYEKL. Here the CDR3 reads CASSQGPMAFADGYTF. CDR3 DNA sequence: TGCGCCAGCAGCCAAGGTCCCATGGCTTTCGCCGATGGCTACACCTTC.

V usage is TRBV6-6 and J usage is TRBJ1-1; possibly TRBD1 for D (6 bases). Trimming pared 7 bases from V and 4 bases from J, leaving 10 bases between. CDR1 MNHNY and CDR2 SVGAGI come from the germline V gene (reference sequence). The CDR3 runs 12 residues. CDR3 in amino acids: CASITGRTEAFF. CDR3 bases: TGTGCCAGCATAACAGGGCGCACTGAAGCTTTCTTT.

V is TRBV11-3 and J is TRBJ2-2; 7 bases are shared with TRBD1. This CDR3 contains 16 residues. Germline-derived CDR1 and CDR2 are SGHNT and YENEEA. V was clipped by 3 bases and J by 5 bases; unmatched bases: 9. The CDR3 region is CASSFGDRFKTGELFF. The CDR3 bases are TGTGCCAGCAGCTTCGGGGACAGATTTAAGACCGGGGAGCTGTTTTTT.

The V and J genes are TRBV10-3 and TRBJ1-2; 7 bases map to TRBD1. The CDR3 runs to 13 residues. Germline values: CDR1 ENHRY, CDR2 SYGVKD. The J segment lost 8 bases and the V segment lost 7 bases, leaving 10 bases of the junction unmatched. CDR3: CAINRDSAGGYTF. Here the CDR3 DNA reads TGTGCCATCAATCGGGACAGTGCAGGAGGCTACACCTTC.

The J gene is TRBJ2-1, the V gene TRBV27; D is uncertain. V lost 8 bases, J lost 0 bases, and 14 bases lay in between. The CDR3 totals 15 residues. Germline assignment: CDR1 MNHEY and CDR2 SMNVEV (reference sequence). The chain's CDR3 is CASSRGVSSYNEQFF. The CDR3 DNA is TGTGCCAGCTCCCGCGGAGTTAGCTCCTACAATGAGCAGTTCTTC.

The V gene is TRBV12-2, the J gene TRBJ2-1; the D segment call TRBD2 is taken from the table without a DNA check. TRBV12-2 is a documented pseudogene. The CDR3 length is 19 residues. The CDR3 DNA reads as TGTGCAAGTCGCTTAGCGCTGCGGGGGGGCCTCTTTCTGGTAGGAGAGCAGTTCTTC. Translated, it gives CASRLALRGGLFLVGEQFF.

The CDR3 nucleotides read TGCGCCAGCAGCCAAGCGCAGGGGCCAGGGATCACAGATACGCAGTATTTT. As protein: CASSQAQGPGITDTQYF. The genes are TRBV4-3 and TRBJ2-3; weak D call: TRBD1 (6 bases). The CDR3 spans 17 residues. V was shortened by 1 base and J by 2 bases, with 16 bases between the two germline ends. Germline V gene data show CDR1 as LGHNA and CDR2 as YSLEER.

V gene TRBV11-2 combines with J gene TRBJ2-5; D might be TRBD1 (6 bases). Germline V gives CDR1 SGHAT, CDR2 FQNNGV. The CDR3 consists of 14 residues. V was clipped by 0 bases and J by 3 bases, with 8 bases between them. CDR3 sequence reads: CASSLDYREETQYF. For the CDR3, the DNA is TGTGCCAGCAGCTTAGATTACAGGGAAGAGACCCAGTACTTC.

The V call is TRBV11-3, the J call TRBJ2-1; 9 nucleotides align to TRBD2. The germline V gene encodes CDR1 SGHNT and CDR2 YENEEA. CDR3 length: 16 residues. Trimming at V came to 1 base and at J to 7 bases, leaving 8 bases not matched to a gene. The CDR3 reads CASSLASAGGGNEQFF. CDR3 bases: TGTGCCAGCAGCTTAGCGTCGGCGGGAGGGGGAAATGAGCAGTTCTTC. The full variable domain, completed using reference TRBV11-3 and TRBJ2-1, is EAGVVQSPRYKIIEKKQPVAFWCNPISGHNTLYWYLQNLGQGPELLIRYENEEAVDDSQLPKDRFSAERLKGVDSTLKIQPAELGDSAVYLCASSLASAGGGNEQFFGPGTRLTVL.

This chain links TRBV15 with TRBJ1-1; the match to TRBD1 covers 7 bases. CDR1 and CDR2 from the germline V gene are LNHNV and YYDKDF (reference sequence). This CDR3 is built from 16 residues. The V segment lost 1 base and the J segment 3 bases; nucleotides outside the gene matches: 8. The CDR3 reads CATSRVRGGVYTEAFF. The DNA for the CDR3 is TGTGCCACCAGCAGAGTGCGAGGGGGCGTGTACACTGAAGCTTTCTTT.

The CDR3 protein is CASSQAGGLAGGNEQYF. The CDR3 region has the DNA TGCGCCAGCAGCCAAGCCGGGGGACTAGCGGGAGGTAACGAGCAGTACTTC. The chain is built from TRBV4-3 and TRBJ2-7; 15 bases fit TRBD2. The junction had 6 bases not matched to a gene; V was cut back by 1 base and J by 5 bases. The CDR3 spans 17 residues. The germline V gene encodes CDR1 LGHNA and CDR2 YSLEER.